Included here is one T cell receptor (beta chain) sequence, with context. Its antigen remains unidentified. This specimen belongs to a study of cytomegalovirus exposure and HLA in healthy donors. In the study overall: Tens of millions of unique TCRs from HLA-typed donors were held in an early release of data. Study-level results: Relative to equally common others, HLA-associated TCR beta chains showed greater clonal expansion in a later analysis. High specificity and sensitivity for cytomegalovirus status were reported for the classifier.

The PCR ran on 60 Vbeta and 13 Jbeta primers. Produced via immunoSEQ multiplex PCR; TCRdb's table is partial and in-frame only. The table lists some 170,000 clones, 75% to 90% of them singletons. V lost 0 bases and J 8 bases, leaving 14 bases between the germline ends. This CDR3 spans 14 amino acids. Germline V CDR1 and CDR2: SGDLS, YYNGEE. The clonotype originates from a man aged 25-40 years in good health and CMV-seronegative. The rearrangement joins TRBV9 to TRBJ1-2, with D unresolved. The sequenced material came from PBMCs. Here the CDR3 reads CASSVGGSAEGYTF. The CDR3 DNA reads TGTGCCAGCAGCGTAGGCGGGTCAGCGGAAGGCTACACCTTC.